What follows describes a single TCR beta chain. V was trimmed by 4 bases and J by 3 bases, leaving 12 bases between them. CDR3 length: 13 amino acids. CDR1 is GTSNPN, CDR2 SVGIG, per germline (reference sequence). Vbeta (60) and Jbeta (13) primers were used in the PCR. Clones were read by immunoSEQ multiplex PCR, and TCRdb kept only the in-frame ones, dropping some. The sample has more than 45,000 clones, roughly 70% seen once. This sample is drawn from a study of cytomegalovirus exposure and HLA in healthy donors. Material for sequencing was PBMCs. The chain employs TRBV30 and TRBJ2-5; D is perhaps TRBD1 (6 bases). This TCR was sampled from a woman aged 60 to 75 in good health and CMV-seropositive. Written as DNA, the CDR3 is TGTGCCTGGAACAAGAACAGGGAAGAGACCCAGTACTTC. This encodes CAWNKNREETQYF.